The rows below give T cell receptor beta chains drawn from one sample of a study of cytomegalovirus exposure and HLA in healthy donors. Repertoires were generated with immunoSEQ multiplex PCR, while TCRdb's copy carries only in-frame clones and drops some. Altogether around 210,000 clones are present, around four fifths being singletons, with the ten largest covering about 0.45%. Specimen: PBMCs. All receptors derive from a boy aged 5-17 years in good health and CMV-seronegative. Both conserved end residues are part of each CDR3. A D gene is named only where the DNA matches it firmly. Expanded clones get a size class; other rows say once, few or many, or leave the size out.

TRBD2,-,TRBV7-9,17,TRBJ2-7,CASSAGLAGFSSYEQYF,TGTGCCAGCAGCGCAGGACTAGCGGGATTTTCCTCCTACGAGCAGTACTTC
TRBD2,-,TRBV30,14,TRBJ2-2,CAWRRTRGLGELFF,TGTGCCTGGCGGCGGACTAGGGGTCTCGGCGAGCTGTTTTTT
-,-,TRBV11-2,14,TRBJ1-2,CASSLTQGGYGYTF,TGTGCCAGCAGCCTAACCCAGGGAGGCTATGGCTACACCTTC
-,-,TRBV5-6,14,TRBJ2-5,CASSLVADGETQYF,TGTGCCAGCAGCTTGGTCGCAGACGGGGAGACCCAGTACTTC
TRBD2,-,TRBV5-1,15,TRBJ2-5,CVSSNGTSGGATQYF,TGCGTCAGCAGCAATGGGACTAGCGGGGGGGCGACCCAGTACTTC
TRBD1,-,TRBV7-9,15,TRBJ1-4,CASSLTGVNNEKLFF,TGTGCCAGCAGCCTGACAGGGGTGAATAATGAAAAACTGTTTTTT
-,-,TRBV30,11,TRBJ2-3,CARGSTDTQYF,TGTGCCAGAGGGAGTACAGATACGCAGTATTTT
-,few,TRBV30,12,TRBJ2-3,CAWSATGGTQYF,TGTGCCTGGAGCGCGACAGGAGGTACGCAGTATTTT
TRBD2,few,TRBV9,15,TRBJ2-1,CASSGGLAGNNEQFF,TGTGCCAGCAGCGGGGGACTAGCGGGGAACAATGAGCAGTTCTTC
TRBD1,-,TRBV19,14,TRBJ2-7,CASSIARDRVEQYF,TGTGCCAGTAGTATAGCCCGGGACAGGGTCGAGCAGTACTTC
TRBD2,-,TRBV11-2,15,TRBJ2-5,CASSFSLAAQETQYF,TGTGCCAGCAGCTTTTCCCTAGCGGCCCAAGAGACCCAGTACTTC
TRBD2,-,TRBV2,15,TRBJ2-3,CASSTSGGSTDTQYF,TGTGCCAGCAGTACTAGCGGGGGGAGCACAGATACGCAGTATTTT
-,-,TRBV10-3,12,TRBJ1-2,CAISGGDYGYTF,TGTGCCATCAGTGGGGGGGACTATGGCTACACCTTC
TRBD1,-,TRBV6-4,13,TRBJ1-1,CASSATGLTEAFF,TGTGCCAGCAGCGCGACAGGGCTCACTGAAGCTTTCTTT
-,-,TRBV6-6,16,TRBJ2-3,CASSYPSGLDTDTQYF,TGTGCCAGCAGTTATCCGAGCGGGTTGGATACAGATACGCAGTATTTT
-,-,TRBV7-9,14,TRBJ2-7,CASSSDTRPYEQYF,TGTGCCAGCAGCTCCGATACTAGACCCTACGAGCAGTACTTC
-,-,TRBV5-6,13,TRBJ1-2,CASSFGRGYGYTF,TGTGCCAGCAGCTTCGGCAGGGGCTATGGCTACACCTTC
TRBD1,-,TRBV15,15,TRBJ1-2,CATSRGLGQGYGYTF,TGTGCCACCAGCAGGGGTTTAGGACAGGGGTATGGCTACACCTTC
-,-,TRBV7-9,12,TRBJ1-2,CASSLEDTYYTF,TGTGCCAGCAGCTTAGAGGACACCTACTACACCTTC
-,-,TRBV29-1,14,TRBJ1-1,CSVERLTSGVEAFF,TGCAGCGTTGAGAGGCTGACATCGGGGGTTGAAGCTTTCTTT
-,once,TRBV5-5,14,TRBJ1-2,CASSLWGRGYGYTF,TGTGCCAGCAGCTTGTGGGGGCGCGGCTATGGCTACACCTTC
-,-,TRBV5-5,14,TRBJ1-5,CASSPGLPNQPQHF,TGTGCCAGCAGCCCGGGACTTCCCAATCAGCCCCAGCATTTT
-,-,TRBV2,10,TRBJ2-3,CAGSLDTQYF,TGTGCCGGCTCTTTGGATACGCAGTATTTT
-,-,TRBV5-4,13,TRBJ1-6,CASNNWENSPLHF,TGTGCCAGCAATAATTGGGAGAATTCACCCCTCCACTTT
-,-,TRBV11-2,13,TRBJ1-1,CASSLDRGTEAFF,TGTGCCAGCAGCTTAGACAGGGGAACTGAAGCTTTCTTT
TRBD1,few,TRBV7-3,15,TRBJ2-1,CASSFTLQGAGEQFF,TGTGCCAGCAGCTTCACCTTACAGGGGGCTGGTGAGCAGTTCTTC
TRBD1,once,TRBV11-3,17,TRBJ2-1,CASSSTSTGGFYNEQFF,TGTGCCAGCAGCTCTACTTCGACAGGGGGGTTCTACAATGAGCAGTTCTTC
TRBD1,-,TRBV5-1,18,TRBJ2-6,CASSGSGTGLSGANVLTF,TGCGCCAGCAGCGGCTCCGGGACAGGATTGTCTGGGGCCAACGTCCTGACTTTC
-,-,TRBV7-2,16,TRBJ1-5,CASSLALQGTSQPQHF,TGTGCCAGCAGCTTAGCACTCCAGGGAACAAGTCAGCCCCAGCATTTT
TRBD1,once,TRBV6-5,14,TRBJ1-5,CASSRDRSNQPQHF,TGTGCCAGCAGCCGGGACAGGAGTAATCAGCCCCAGCATTTT
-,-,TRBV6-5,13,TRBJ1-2,CATTPGIGYGYTF,TGTGCCACCACTCCGGGGATAGGCTATGGCTACACCTTC
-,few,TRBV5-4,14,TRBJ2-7,CASSQDRSSYEQYF,TGTGCCAGCAGCCAGGACAGAAGCTCCTACGAGCAGTACTTC
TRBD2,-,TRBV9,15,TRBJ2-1,CASSVAASGGRVQFF,TGTGCCAGCAGCGTAGCGGCTAGCGGGGGGCGGGTGCAGTTCTTC
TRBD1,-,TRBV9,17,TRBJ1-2,CASSVVPGGPYGRGYTF,TGTGCCAGCAGCGTAGTCCCAGGGGGACCCTACGGAAGGGGCTACACCTTC
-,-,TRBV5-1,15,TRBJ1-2,CASSPTPTVNYGYTF,TGCGCCAGCAGCCCTACCCCGACAGTCAACTATGGCTACACCTTC
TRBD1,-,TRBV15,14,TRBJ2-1,CATSSDRGYNEQFF,TGTGCCACCAGCTCGGACAGGGGGTACAATGAGCAGTTCTTC
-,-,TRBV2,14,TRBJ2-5,CASGQGGILMEQYF,TGTGCCAGCGGGCAGGGCGGCATCCTTATGGAGCAGTACTTC
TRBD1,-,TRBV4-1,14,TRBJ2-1,CASSPRDRGNEQFF,TGCGCCAGCAGCCCCCGGGACAGGGGCAATGAGCAGTTCTTC
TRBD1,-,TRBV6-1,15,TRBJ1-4,CASSAYRGTNEKLFF,TGTGCCAGCAGTGCATACAGGGGGACTAATGAAAAACTGTTTTTT
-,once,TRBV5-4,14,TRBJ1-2,CASSLFQGRDGYTF,TGTGCCAGCAGCTTGTTTCAGGGGCGGGATGGCTACACCTTC
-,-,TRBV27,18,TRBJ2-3,CASSSASAWGGSTDTQYF,TGTGCCAGCAGTTCAGCATCGGCGTGGGGCGGTTCCACAGATACGCAGTATTTT
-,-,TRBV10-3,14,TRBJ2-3,CAISDGLVEDTQYF,TGTGCCATCAGTGATGGCCTAGTTGAAGATACGCAGTATTTT
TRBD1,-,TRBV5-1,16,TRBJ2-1,CASSLAPDRVSNEQFF,TGCGCCAGCAGCTTGGCCCCGGACAGGGTTTCTAATGAGCAGTTCTTC
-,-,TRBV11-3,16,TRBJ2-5,CASSSWGDLRSETQYF,TGTGCCAGCAGCTCATGGGGGGACCTCAGGTCCGAGACCCAGTACTTC
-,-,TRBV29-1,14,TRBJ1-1,CSVGRGPRNTEAFF,TGCAGCGTTGGCAGGGGTCCGAGGAACACTGAAGCTTTCTTT
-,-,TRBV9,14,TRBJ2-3,CASSPRTETDTQYF,TGTGCCAGCAGCCCGCGTACGGAGACAGATACGCAGTATTTT
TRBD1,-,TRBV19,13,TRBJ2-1,CASSPGTVNEQFF,TGTGCCAGTAGTCCCGGGACAGTAAATGAGCAGTTCTTC
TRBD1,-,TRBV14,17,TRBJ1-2,CASSQDRKDRDIYGYTF,TGTGCCAGCAGCCAAGACCGAAAAGACAGGGACATCTATGGCTACACCTTC
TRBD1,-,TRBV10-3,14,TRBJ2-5,CATKLGQIQETQYF,TGTGCCACCAAGTTGGGACAGATCCAAGAGACCCAGTACTTC
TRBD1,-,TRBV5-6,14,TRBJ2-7,CASSAGDRGYEQYF,TGTGCCAGCAGCGCAGGGGACAGGGGGTACGAGCAGTACTTC
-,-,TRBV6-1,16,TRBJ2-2,CASSEIRGSNTGELFF,TGTGCCAGCAGTGAAATCAGGGGTTCGAACACCGGGGAGCTGTTTTTT
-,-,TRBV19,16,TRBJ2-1,CASSFGGDSKYNEQFF,TGTGCCAGTAGTTTTGGAGGGGACAGTAAATACAATGAGCAGTTCTTC
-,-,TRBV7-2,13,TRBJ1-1,CASSFRRGAEAFF,TGTGCCAGCAGCTTTAGGAGGGGCGCTGAAGCTTTCTTT
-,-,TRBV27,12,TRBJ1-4,CASSLGGEKLFF,TGTGCCAGCAGTTTAGGGGGGGAAAAACTGTTTTTT
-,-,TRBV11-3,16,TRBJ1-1,CASSGSMTSIDTEAFF,TGTGCCAGCAGCGGATCGATGACATCTATCGACACTGAAGCTTTCTTT